A single sample gave rise to the 17 T cell receptor beta chains below, sequenced in a study of T cell responses to AZD1222 COVID-19 vaccine. TCRdb's copy holds only in-frame clones and misses some; the assay was immunoSEQ multiplex PCR. The table lists tens of thousands of clones, approximately 88% of them singletons. The sample here was peripheral blood, taken 28 days after the second AZD1222 dose. The receptors were gathered from an adult who received the AZD1222 COVID-19 vaccine.

This chain uses TRBV5-5 with TRBJ1-5; TRBD1 matches at 9 bases. The CDR3 is 14 residues long. V trimming: 3 bases; J trimming: 5 bases; junction bases outside the gene matches: 3. The germline gives CDR1 SGHKS, CDR2 YYEKEE (reference sequence). The CDR3 region has the DNA TGTGCCAGCAGCTCGGGACAGGGATATCAGCCCCAGCATTTT. This encodes CASSSGQGYQPQHF.

The chain joins TRBV5-1 to TRBJ2-7; D gene ambiguous. The V end was cut by 4 bases, the J end by 2 bases, with 7 bases between. Germline-derived CDR1 and CDR2 are SGHRS and YFSETQ. The CDR3 is made up of 12 amino acids. CDR3 sequence (DNA): TGCGCCAGCAGCCTAACCGCCTACGAGCAGTACTTC. It translates to CASSLTAYEQYF.

This clone was observed once. The chain couples TRBV5-4 to TRBJ2-5; 7 positions agree with TRBD2. Germline CDR1 is SGHNT and CDR2 is YYREEE (reference sequence). The CDR3 loop spans 16 amino acids. The V gene end was trimmed by 6 bases and the J gene end by 1 base; junction bases not matched to a gene: 12. The CDR3 bases are TGTGCCAGCACCGAACTGGGGCGGGGGACCCAAGAGACCCAGTACTTC. It yields the protein CASTELGRGTQETQYF.

A few counts support this clone. The rearrangement links TRBV15 to TRBJ1-5; the D is unclear. The CDR3 has 13 amino acids. Germline lookup yields CDR1 LNHNV and CDR2 YYDKDF (reference sequence). V lost 0 bases and J lost 9, with 9 bases in between. The CDR3: CATSRDSSRPQHF. CDR3 nucleotide sequence: TGTGCCACCAGCAGAGATTCATCCCGGCCCCAGCATTTT.

The V gene is TRBV6-5, the J gene TRBJ2-5, with 11 bases lining up with TRBD1. Unmatched junction bases numbered 5, after V lost 5 bases and J lost 9 bases. Per germline, CDR1 MNHEY and CDR2 SVGAGI. This CDR3 has 13 residues. In nucleotides, the CDR3 is TGTGCCAGCAGTCCGGGACAGGGGGACCCCCAGTACTTC. Amino acids: CASSPGQGDPQYF.

The CDR3 here is CASSLVASGQETQYF. CDR3 DNA sequence: TGTGCCAGCAGCTTGGTGGCTAGCGGGCAAGAGACCCAGTACTTC. This chain joins TRBV5-5 and TRBJ2-5; 8 nucleotides align to TRBD2. This CDR3 has 15 residues. Germline CDR1 reads SGHKS; CDR2 reads YYEKEE (reference sequence). The trim removed 0 bases at V and 2 bases at J, leaving 3 bases unmatched.

CDR3 sequence reads: CASSQVRFRGEKLFF. The CDR3 DNA reads as TGCGCCAGCAGCCAAGTTCGGTTCAGGGGTGAAAAACTGTTTTTT. The rearrangement joins TRBV4-3 to TRBJ1-4, with D possibly matching TRBD1 (6 bases). This CDR3 is built from 15 residues. Trimming removed 1 base from V and 7 bases from J, with 13 bases in between. The germline V gene has CDR1 LGHNA and CDR2 YSLEER.

Concerning this clone: Other DNA sequences of this sample code for an identical CDR3. The chain links TRBV5-6 to TRBJ2-1; D remains unclear. This CDR3 is built from 14 residues. From germline, CDR1 is SGHDT and CDR2 YYEEEE. Trimming cost V 0 bases and J 4 bases, with 8 bases left between them. The CDR3 sequence: CASSLGASYNEQFF. The CDR3 DNA reads TGTGCCAGCAGCTTGGGGGCCTCATACAATGAGCAGTTCTTC.

This chain uses TRBV27 with TRBJ2-2; no firm D call. Trimming left V 0 bases short and J 5 bases short, with 10 bases between. Germline CDR1 reads MNHEY; CDR2 reads SMNVEV (reference sequence). CDR3 size: 15 residues. CDR3 sequence: CASSLSDERTGELFF. The CDR3 bases are TGTGCCAGCAGTTTATCCGACGAACGTACCGGGGAGCTGTTTTTT.

The chain couples TRBV6-2 or TRBV6-3 to TRBJ1-1; D gene unclear. CDR3 length equals 16 residues. From germline, CDR1 is MNHEY and CDR2 SVGEGT. V was clipped by 0 bases and J by 0 bases, with 11 bases between them. The CDR3 reads CASSYSAGMLNTEAFF. In DNA, the CDR3 is TGTGCCAGCAGTTACTCGGCCGGGATGCTGAACACTGAAGCTTTCTTT.

This clone has a single count. The chain recombines TRBV4-1 with TRBJ2-7; maybe TRBD1 (5 bases). This CDR3 has 15 amino acids. Trimming removed 4 bases from V and 1 base from J, with 14 bases in between. Germline V gene data show CDR1 as MGHRA and CDR2 as YSYEKL. The CDR3 is CASSPGPGRSYEQYF. The DNA for the CDR3 is TGCGCCAGCAGCCCAGGGCCCGGGCGGTCCTACGAGCAGTACTTC.

The chain links TRBV3-1 (or the pseudogene TRBV3-2) to TRBJ2-7, with D hard to call. The germline V gene has CDR1 LGHDT and CDR2 YNNKEL (reference sequence). CDR3 length: 14 residues. Trimming removed 1 base at V and 6 bases at J, with 13 bases between. The CDR3 sequence is CASSQVIGKGEQYF. DNA for the CDR3: TGTGCCAGCAGCCAAGTTATCGGCAAGGGCGAGCAGTACTTC.

V gene TRBV3-1 (or the pseudogene TRBV3-2) combines with J gene TRBJ2-2; 11 bases map to TRBD1. The V and J ends lost 0 bases and 4 bases, in that order; junction bases with no gene match: 10. From germline, CDR1 is LGHDT and CDR2 YNNKEL (reference sequence). The CDR3 covers 19 residues. CDR3 amino acids: CASSQDTLTGTGGTGELFF. The CDR3 DNA is TGTGCCAGCAGCCAAGATACCCTGACCGGGACAGGGGGCACCGGGGAGCTGTTTTTT.

This chain connects TRBV2 to TRBJ1-3, with D unclear. The CDR3 has 14 amino acids. The germline V and J ends were trimmed by 8 bases and 3 bases, with 14 bases remaining between them. Looked up from germline, CDR1 is SNHLY and CDR2 is FYNNEI. The CDR3: CASAGRAIGNTIYF. DNA for the CDR3: TGTGCCAGCGCAGGAAGGGCCATTGGAAACACCATATATTTT.

This clone was counted between two and nine times. This chain links TRBV20-1 with TRBJ1-2, with D possibly matching TRBD1 (6 bases). The germline V gene has CDR1 DFQATT and CDR2 SNEGSKA (reference sequence). The V gene lost 5 bases and the J gene lost 8 bases, with 9 bases spanning the gap. The CDR3 consists of 10 residues. In nucleotides, the CDR3 is TGCAGTGCTCCGGGGGCGGGCTACACCTTC. This sequence encodes CSAPGAGYTF.

The chain has TRBV5-1 and TRBJ2-5; 7 positions match TRBD1. Trimming took 0 bases from V and 5 from J; bases not matched to a gene: 4. Germline values: CDR1 SGHRS, CDR2 YFSETQ. The CDR3 covers 14 residues. The CDR3: CASSLGQGVETQYF. The CDR3 coding sequence is TGCGCCAGCAGCTTGGGCCAGGGGGTGGAGACCCAGTACTTC.

The rearrangement uses TRBV6-2 or TRBV6-3 and TRBJ2-1; TRBD2 might be the D (5 bases). This CDR3 contains 13 residues. The V gene lost 5 bases and the J gene lost 0 bases, with 5 bases spanning the gap. Germline loops: CDR1 MNHEY, CDR2 SVGEGT. CDR3 amino acids: CASSRGSYNEQFF. The DNA of the CDR3 is TGTGCCAGCAGTCGGGGCTCCTACAATGAGCAGTTCTTC.